The clone carrying this T cell receptor (beta chain) turned up a few times. CDR1 and CDR2 from the germline V gene are MNHEY and SMNVEV (reference sequence). This CDR3 spans 18 amino acids. V trimming: 3 bases; J trimming: 5 bases; junction bases outside the gene matches: 15. TCRdb re-called the RT-PCR reads through MiXCR, storing one row per CDR3 protein. This sample carries 400,000 to 500,000 distinct CDR3 sequences, roughly 17% of them seen once, and the ten largest clones take less than 8.5%. The sample comes from a study of patients and donors after allogeneic stem cell transplantation. The source material was blood, either unsorted or a sorted T cell fraction (not recorded which). The TCR sequence derives from a human donor who was either an allogeneic HSCT recipient or a stem cell or donor lymphocyte infusion donor (not recorded which). It is not recorded whose cells these are; they may come from a transplant donor. The chain employs TRBV27 and TRBJ2-2; 7 bases fit TRBD2. The CDR3 loop reads CASSFPRGLAVGTGELFF. CDR3 in DNA: TGTGCCAGCAGTTTTCCTAGAGGGCTAGCGGTGGGGACCGGGGAGCTGTTTTTT.